This T cell receptor (beta chain) was sequenced during a study of shared clonotypes between healthy human individuals. Each sample came from a Caucasian adult donor living in Nashville, Tennessee. CD4+ cells underwent separation, giving CD45RA+ naive and CD45RA-negative memory subsets. The CDR3 has 18 residues. Germline values: CDR1 WNHNN, CDR2 SYGVQD (reference sequence). V lost 4 bases and J lost 3; bases outside the gene matches: 8. Study findings and constraints: Among non-shared clonotypes, generation probabilities were lower than among those shared by all four donors. Generally, naive subsets (rather than memory subsets) showed larger estimated richness.

Method: immunoSEQ multiplex PCR; TCRdb's copy keeps in-frame clones and lacks some. The sample lists about 1 million clones, about 75% occurring once. This clone was detected only a few times. The target antigen is unknown. The rearrangement links TRBV10-1 to TRBJ2-4; 14 nucleotides align to TRBD2. The receptor was isolated from a man between 18 and 29 years old in good health. Material for sequencing was memory CD4+ T cells sorted from blood. The sample's subset: CD45RA-negative fraction. In DNA form, the CDR3 reads TGCGCCAGCAGTGGCGGGACTAGCGGGAGTTATGACAAAAACATTCAGTACTTC. Amino acids: CASSGGTSGSYDKNIQYF.